The next 20 T cell receptor beta chains were all read from a single sample in a study of Tregs in tolerant kidney transplant recipients. Generated by immunoSEQ multiplex PCR, the TCRdb table keeps only in-frame clones and is missing some. The sample lists under 100,000 clones, around 90% occurring once. The sequenced sample consisted of CD8+ T cells from blood. Receptor source: a human donor in good health.

This chain connects TRBV4-1 to TRBJ2-1; no definite D call. The V and J ends lost 4 bases and 4 bases respectively, with 14 bases between them. Germline lookup yields CDR1 MGHRA and CDR2 YSYEKL. The CDR3 consists of 15 residues. In nucleotides, the CDR3 is TGCGCCAGCAGCCCGCCGGGCGGTACTTACAATGAGCAGTTCTTC. Residues: CASSPPGGTYNEQFF.

This sequence joins TRBV2 and TRBJ1-1; no firm D call. The germline V gene has CDR1 SNHLY and CDR2 FYNNEI. Trimming shortened V by 7 bases and J by 0 bases, and 12 bases separated the two germline ends. This CDR3 has 14 amino acids. In DNA form, the CDR3 reads TGTGCCAGCATAAGGAGCGAAATGAACACTGAAGCTTTCTTT. Translating it yields CASIRSEMNTEAFF. Variable domain in full (rest from reference TRBV2 and TRBJ1-1): EPEVTQTPSHQVTQMGQEVILRCVPISNHLYFYWYRQILGQKVEFLVSFYNNEISEKSEIFDDQFSVERPDGSNFTLKIRSTKLEDSAMYFCASIRSEMNTEAFFGQGTRLTVV.

The CDR3 DNA is TGTGCCAGCAGTGAAGCGTGGGGGATCTACGAGCAGTACTTC. It encodes CASSEAWGIYEQYF. The V and J genes are TRBV2 and TRBJ2-7; either TRBD1 or TRBD2 may fit D (5 bases each). Trimming cost V 0 bases and J 3 bases, with 9 bases left between them. Germline CDR1 and CDR2: SNHLY and FYNNEI. This CDR3 region has 14 residues.

This rearrangement joins TRBV7-8 to TRBJ2-5; 7 bases map to TRBD1. After removal of 2 bases from V and 5 bases from J, the junction contained 8 bases not matched to a gene. Germline CDR1 reads SGHVS; CDR2 reads FQNEAQ. The CDR3 spans 15 residues. The chain's CDR3 is CASSLKTGIRETQYF. CDR3 DNA: TGTGCCAGCAGCTTAAAGACAGGGATTCGGGAGACCCAGTACTTC.

On this clone itself: Other DNA sequences from this sample encode an identical CDR3 as well. The chain has TRBV15 and TRBJ1-5; 9 positions match TRBD1. Germline loops: CDR1 LNHNV, CDR2 YYDKDF (reference sequence). This CDR3 spans 15 amino acids. The V segment lost 3 bases and the J segment 4 bases; nucleotides outside the gene matches: 4. The CDR3 protein is CATSRDRGSNQPQHF. The CDR3 region has the DNA TGTGCCACCAGCAGGGACAGGGGTAGTAATCAGCCCCAGCATTTT. Full variable domain (missing parts from reference TRBV15 and TRBJ1-5): DAMVIQNPRYQVTQFGKPVTLSCSQTLNHNVMYWYQQKSSQAPKLLFHYYDKDFNNEADTPDNFQSRRPNTSFCFLDIRSPGLGDTAMYLCATSRDRGSNQPQHFGDGTRLSIL.

The CDR3 nucleotides are TGTGCCACCAGCGAGGGACTAGCGGGGTCCTACGAGCAGTACTTC. Protein product: CATSEGLAGSYEQYF. The chain is built from TRBV15 and TRBJ2-7; the match to TRBD2 covers 13 bases. Germline CDR1 is LNHNV and CDR2 is YYDKDF (reference sequence). The CDR3 totals 15 residues. The trim removed 5 bases at V and 1 base at J, leaving 2 bases unmatched.

This clone has just one count. The chain couples TRBV6-6 to TRBJ1-5, with a weak D call TRBD1 (5 bases). V was pared by 4 bases and J by 2 bases, with 12 bases between. The CDR3 covers 15 residues. Germline CDR1 and CDR2: MNHNY and SVGAGI (reference sequence). The CDR3 reads CASSSWDRGNQPQHF. CDR3 coding DNA: TGTGCCAGCAGTTCATGGGACCGCGGCAATCAGCCCCAGCATTTT.

The CDR3 DNA follows: TGTGCCAGCAGTGGGTGGAGCTCCTACAATGAGCAGTTCTTC. Protein sequence: CASSGWSSYNEQFF. The rearrangement uses TRBV2 and TRBJ2-1, with D hard to call. The CDR3 covers 14 residues. The V and J ends lost 4 bases and 0 bases respectively, with 7 bases between them. Germline CDR1 reads SNHLY; CDR2 reads FYNNEI.

This rearrangement joins TRBV4-1 to TRBJ2-6; D possibly corresponds to TRBD1 (5 bases). There are 17 residues in the CDR3. Trimming took off 0 bases at V and 2 bases at J, with 11 bases between the two ends. The germline CDR1 and CDR2 sequences are MGHRA and YSYEKL. CDR3 sequence reads: CASSQDIRGAGANVLTF. CDR3 sequence (DNA): TGCGCCAGCAGCCAAGATATTAGGGGCGCTGGGGCCAACGTCCTGACTTTC.

The chain uses TRBV7-9 and TRBJ1-1, with no clear D. V was trimmed by 3 bases and J by 1 base, leaving 6 bases between them. This CDR3 has 13 amino acids. Germline CDR1 reads SEHNR; CDR2 reads FQNEAQ (reference sequence). The CDR3 DNA is TGTGCCAGCAGCTTGGGTTGGAACACTGAAGCTTTCTTT. It encodes CASSLGWNTEAFF. The variable domain in full, completed from reference TRBV7-9 and TRBJ1-1, reads DTGVSQNPRHKITKRGQNVTFRCDPISEHNRLYWYRQTLGQGPEFLTYFQNEAQLEKSRLLSDRFSAERPKGSFSTLEIQRTEQGDSAMYLCASSLGWNTEAFFGQGTRLTVV.

V is TRBV5-8 and J is TRBJ2-7, with 7 bases lining up with TRBD1. The germline CDR1 and CDR2 sequences are SGHTS and YDEGEE. This CDR3 has 14 residues. V trimming: 3 bases; J trimming: 4 bases; junction bases outside the gene matches: 7. CDR3 protein: CASSYGTVIYEQYF. The DNA of the CDR3 is TGTGCCAGCAGCTACGGGACAGTGATTTACGAGCAGTACTTC.

The V call is TRBV7-6, the J call TRBJ2-6, with D hard to call. The CDR3 is made up of 15 amino acids. CDR1 SGHVS and CDR2 FNYEAQ come from the germline V gene. Deletions cut 4 bases from V and 4 bases from J, with 11 bases between. Written as DNA, the CDR3 is TGTGCCAGCAGCTCTATACACCAGGGGGCCAACGTCCTGACTTTC. Its translation is CASSSIHQGANVLTF. Full variable domain (missing parts from reference TRBV7-6 and TRBJ2-6): GAGVSQSPRYKVTKRGQDVALRCDPISGHVSLYWYRQALGQGPEFLTYFNYEAQQDKSGLPNDRFSAERPEGSISTLTIQRTEQRDSAMYRCASSSIHQGANVLTFGAGSRLTVL.

V and J are TRBV5-1 and TRBJ2-3, with D unresolved. V dropped 2 bases and J dropped 4 bases, with 11 bases sitting between them. CDR1 SGHRS and CDR2 YFSETQ come from the germline V gene. The CDR3 loop spans 14 amino acids. The DNA for the CDR3 is TGCGCCAGCAGCTTACTTGGCGACGCAGATACGCAGTATTTT. Amino acids: CASSLLGDADTQYF.

J is TRBJ1-1 and V is TRBV19; D gene unclear. The CDR3 length is 13 residues. CDR1 is LNHDA, CDR2 SQIVND, per germline (reference sequence). V was trimmed by 4 bases and J by 1 base, leaving 7 bases between them. CDR3 region: CASSSTGNTEAFF. Here the CDR3 DNA reads TGTGCCAGTAGTAGTACGGGGAACACTGAAGCTTTCTTT. The variable domain in full, with the rest retrieved from reference TRBV19 and TRBJ1-1, is DGGITQSPKYLFRKEGQNVTLSCEQNLNHDAMYWYRQDPGQGLRLIYYSQIVNDFQKGDIAEGYSVSREKKESFPLTVTSAQKNPTAFYLCASSSTGNTEAFFGQGTRLTVV.

V is TRBV19 and J is TRBJ2-3, with 8 bases aligning to TRBD1. Germline CDR1 and CDR2: LNHDA and SQIVND (reference sequence). This CDR3 contains 21 residues. V gave up 1 base and J gave up 5 bases; unmatched junction bases: 23. CDR3: CASSIGGGTGPPMGWEDTQYF. CDR3 DNA: TGTGCCAGTAGTATAGGAGGTGGGACAGGTCCGCCAATGGGTTGGGAAGATACGCAGTATTTT. Full variable domain (rest looked up from reference TRBV19 and TRBJ2-3): DGGITQSPKYLFRKEGQNVTLSCEQNLNHDAMYWYRQDPGQGLRLIYYSQIVNDFQKGDIAEGYSVSREKKESFPLTVTSAQKNPTAFYLCASSIGGGTGPPMGWEDTQYFGPGTRLTVL.

The gene calls are TRBV28 and TRBJ2-1, with 10 nucleotides matching TRBD1. The CDR3 sequence is 17 residues long. After removal of 4 bases from V and 4 bases from J, the junction contained 10 bases not matched to a gene. Germline values: CDR1 MDHEN, CDR2 SYDVKM. The CDR3 nucleotides are TGTGCCAGCAGTTCAGGACCCGGGGACAGGGGTTACAATGAGCAGTTCTTC. Protein sequence: CASSSGPGDRGYNEQFF.

This clone was detected once. This sequence joins TRBV4-1 and TRBJ1-3; D possibly corresponds to TRBD1 (5 bases). Germline V gene sequence: CDR1 MGHRA, CDR2 YSYEKL. The CDR3 is 14 amino acids. Deletions cut 4 bases from V and 4 bases from J, with 11 bases between. CDR3 sequence reads: CASSREGPGNTIYF. In DNA, the CDR3 is TGCGCCAGCAGCCGCGAGGGGCCCGGAAACACCATATATTTT.

This clone was recorded once. The V call is TRBV6-1, the J call TRBJ2-3, with D perhaps TRBD2 (5 bases). Trimming shortened V by 4 bases and J by 6 bases, and 14 bases separated the two germline ends. Germline loops: CDR1 MNHNS, CDR2 SASEGT. This CDR3 is built from 14 residues. The CDR3 DNA reads as TGTGCCAGCAGTGGCACCTCTAGCTGGGATACGCAGTATTTT. As protein: CASSGTSSWDTQYF.

J is TRBJ2-1 and V is TRBV5-4; 8 bases are shared with TRBD1. The CDR3 length is 15 residues. V dropped 3 bases and J dropped 10; count of bases not matched to a gene: 12. In germline, CDR1 is SGHNT, CDR2 YYREEE (reference sequence). The CDR3 DNA follows: TGTGCCAGCAGCTCTGCAGGGGGCGGTGCGGGCGAGCAGTTCTTC. The encoded protein is CASSSAGGGAGEQFF.

The chain carries TRBV6-5 and TRBJ1-5, with 7 bases aligning to TRBD1. This CDR3 spans 14 amino acids. J lost 2 bases, V lost 7 bases, and 5 bases had no gene match. Per the germline V gene, CDR1 is MNHEY and CDR2 is SVGAGI. CDR3 loop: CASKIGQGNQPQHF. The CDR3 nucleotides are TGTGCCAGCAAAATCGGACAGGGCAATCAGCCCCAGCATTTT.